Each of the 30 T cell receptor beta chains below was sequenced from the same sample in a study of Ad26.COV2.S vaccination and SARS-CoV-2 variants. Treatment reported: about 20 received Ad26.COV2.S at low or high dose, single or two shots; 5 received placebo; per-sample allocation not given. Sampling occurred on day 63 after the first vaccine or placebo injection. Assay: immunoSEQ multiplex PCR; the TCRdb copy retains only in-frame clones and omits some. The table lists some 480,000 clones, 70% to 90% of them singletons. The specimen was peripheral blood, collected in a trial of Ad26.COV2.S vaccine versus placebo. The source of these receptors is a person between 18 and 65 years old who received the Ad26.COV2.S COVID-19 vaccine or a placebo.

The chain has TRBV9 and TRBJ2-5; D is possibly TRBD1 or TRBD2 (6 bases each). The CDR3 consists of 14 residues. Trimming pared 2 bases from V and 9 bases from J, leaving 17 bases between. In germline, CDR1 is SGDLS, CDR2 YYNGEE. The CDR3 DNA follows: TGTGCCAGCAGCGTCGGGGGCGGCTCCGCGGCCCAGTACTTC. It translates to CASSVGGGSAAQYF.

CDR3 coding DNA: TGTGCCAGCAGTTTAAGGACAGGGGTGTATCAGCCCCAGCATTTT. Amino acid sequence: CASSLRTGVYQPQHF. The chain joins TRBV28 to TRBJ1-5, with 9 bases aligning to TRBD1. CDR3 length: 15 amino acids. Trimming at V came to 2 bases and at J to 5 bases, leaving 4 bases not matched to a gene. Germline assignment: CDR1 MDHEN and CDR2 SYDVKM.

This clone has a single count. The V and J genes are TRBV27 and TRBJ2-2, with unresolved D. Trimming removed 3 bases at V and 6 bases at J, with 11 bases between. This CDR3 has 14 residues. Germline lookup yields CDR1 MNHEY and CDR2 SMNVEV (reference sequence). The CDR3 sequence: CASSLVGFPGELFF. DNA for the CDR3: TGTGCCAGCAGTTTGGTCGGGTTTCCCGGGGAGCTGTTTTTT.

CDR3 sequence reads: CAWSVRVAVLEQFF. DNA of the CDR3: TGTGCCTGGAGTGTACGGGTGGCGGTATTGGAGCAGTTCTTC. The V and J genes are TRBV30 and TRBJ2-1; no clear D. Germline V gene data show CDR1 as GTSNPN and CDR2 as SVGIG (reference sequence). V was cut by 0 bases and J by 10 bases, with 16 bases left in between. CDR3 length equals 14 residues.

The CDR3 bases are TGTGCCAGCAGCCCTACAGGGGTGACTAATGAAAAACTGTTTTTT. It encodes CASSPTGVTNEKLFF. The chain uses TRBV6-2 or TRBV6-3 and TRBJ1-4; 7 bases are shared with TRBD1. Germline CDR1 MNHEY, CDR2 SVGEGT. This CDR3 is 15 amino acids long. V lost 6 bases, J lost 2 bases, and 6 bases stayed unmatched.

This clone has only one observation. V gene TRBV19 combines with J gene TRBJ2-1; TRBD2 agrees at 8 bases. J was trimmed by 11 bases and V by 9 bases; bases with no gene match: 18. The CDR3 is 15 residues long. Germline V gene lookup returns CDR1 LNHDA and CDR2 SQIVND (reference sequence). CDR3 nucleotides: TGTGCCAGCCTACAAGCGGGAGCGTCTACGGGCCAGCAGTTCTTC. This gives the protein CASLQAGASTGQQFF.

The chain recombines TRBV6-2 or TRBV6-3 with TRBJ2-3, with D maybe TRBD2 (7 bases). Trimming cost V 5 bases and J 2 bases, with 14 bases left between them. The CDR3 is made up of 15 amino acids. Germline values: CDR1 MNHEY, CDR2 SVGEGT. CDR3 amino acids: CASSHGGRNTDTQYF. The CDR3 DNA sequence: TGTGCCAGCAGTCACGGGGGGCGAAACACAGATACGCAGTATTTT.

The chain recombines TRBV29-1 with TRBJ2-3; tentatively, D is TRBD1 (6 bases). Trimming left V 7 bases short and J 2 bases short, with 13 bases between. This CDR3 is 13 amino acids long. Per the germline V gene, CDR1 is SQVTM and CDR2 is ANQGSEA. The CDR3 DNA sequence: TGCAGCGCCCAGACAGGATCCACAGATACGCAGTATTTT. This encodes CSAQTGSTDTQYF.

The chain combines TRBV30 with TRBJ1-5; D uncertain. V shed 2 bases and J shed 2 bases, with 10 bases lying between them. Germline V CDR1 and CDR2: GTSNPN, SVGIG (reference sequence). CDR3 length: 14 residues. DNA for the CDR3: TGTGCCTGGAGTCCCGACCGGGGCAATCAGCCCCAGCATTTT. This encodes CAWSPDRGNQPQHF.

The genes are TRBV5-6 and TRBJ2-5, with 8 nucleotides matching TRBD2. This CDR3 has 12 amino acids. Trimming removed 5 bases from V and 5 bases from J; junction bases left unmatched: 2. Germline assignment: CDR1 SGHDT and CDR2 YYEEEE. The CDR3 sequence: CASSLAGETQYF. Written as DNA, the CDR3 is TGTGCCAGCAGTTTAGCGGGGGAGACCCAGTACTTC.

The CDR3 loop is CASSPSGGNNSPLHF. CDR3 DNA sequence: TGTGCCAGCAGCCCCTCTGGGGGGAATAATTCACCCCTCCACTTT. The rearrangement uses TRBV9 and TRBJ1-6; D is possibly TRBD1 (5 bases). Deletions cut 4 bases from V and 5 bases from J, with 13 bases between. The CDR3 is 15 amino acids. Germline CDR1 SGDLS, CDR2 YYNGEE.

This CDR3 reads CASPPETSGYTDTQYF. CDR3 nucleotide sequence: TGTGCCTCCCCCCCGGAGACTAGCGGATACACAGATACGCAGTATTTT. The chain couples TRBV7-9 to TRBJ2-3, with 9 bases identical to TRBD2. This CDR3 spans 16 amino acids. The V gene's germline CDR1 is SEHNR and CDR2 FQNEAQ (reference sequence). With V trimmed by 11 bases and J by 2 bases, 14 bases remained unmatched.

The CDR3 DNA reads as TGTGCCAGCAGTGTACGAGGGACCCTCACCTACGAGCAGTACTTC. Protein: CASSVRGTLTYEQYF. V usage is TRBV6-2 or TRBV6-3 and J usage is TRBJ2-7; D may correspond to TRBD1 or TRBD2 (5 bases each). This CDR3 spans 15 amino acids. Trimming took off 5 bases at V and 2 bases at J, with 16 bases between the two ends. The germline CDR1 and CDR2 sequences are MNHEY and SVGEGT.

The V and J genes are TRBV29-1 and TRBJ2-3; D unclear. CDR3 length equals 11 residues. The V end was cut by 7 bases, the J end by 2 bases, with 7 bases between. Germline V gene data show CDR1 as SQVTM and CDR2 as ANQGSEA. In DNA, the CDR3 is TGCAGCGCAATCTACACAGATACGCAGTATTTT. Residues: CSAIYTDTQYF.

Points on this clone: The sample carries other DNA sequences with the same CDR3. The chain combines TRBV7-9 with TRBJ2-3, with D possibly being TRBD2 (5 bases). There are 14 residues in the CDR3. CDR1 is SEHNR and CDR2 is FQNEAQ in the germline V gene (reference sequence). V lost 5 bases and J 1 base, leaving 10 bases between the germline ends. CDR3 DNA sequence: TGTGCCAGCAGCAGGGCCGGGGGCACAGATACGCAGTATTTT. Protein: CASSRAGGTDTQYF.

This clone was seen more than once but under ten times. The CDR3: CATSDPQSTDTQYF. In nucleotides, the CDR3 is TGTGCCACCAGTGATCCTCAAAGCACAGATACGCAGTATTTT. The gene calls are TRBV24-1 and TRBJ2-3, with no clear D. Germline lookup yields CDR1 KGHDR and CDR2 SFDVKD. V was shortened by 3 bases and J by 0 bases, with 6 bases between the two germline ends. The CDR3 runs 14 residues.

This clone was counted a single time. The CDR3 here is CASSSRKTSGVLEQYF. CDR3 in DNA: TGTGCCAGCAGCTCCCGAAAGACTAGCGGGGTTCTGGAGCAGTACTTC. The chain employs TRBV5-4 and TRBJ2-7, with TRBD2 matching 11 bases. The CDR3 spans 16 residues. After removal of 3 bases from V and 7 bases from J, the junction contained 12 bases not matched to a gene. Germline loops: CDR1 SGHNT, CDR2 YYREEE (reference sequence).

This chain's CDR3 is CASSMESTYTEAFF. The CDR3 DNA reads TGTGCCAGTAGTATGGAGTCGACGTACACTGAAGCTTTCTTT. V and J are TRBV19 and TRBJ1-1; D gene ambiguous. Trimming pared 3 bases from V and 3 bases from J, leaving 11 bases between. Germline V gene sequence: CDR1 LNHDA, CDR2 SQIVND (reference sequence). CDR3 length: 14 amino acids.

The chain combines TRBV7-8 with TRBJ1-4, with TRBD1 as a possible D gene (5 bases). Germline-derived CDR1 and CDR2 are SGHVS and FQNEAQ. V was cut by 2 bases and J by 8 bases, with 15 bases left in between. The length of the CDR3 is 15 residues. Written as DNA, the CDR3 is TGTGCCAGCAGCTTAAGTGGGGGGGGACGGGAAAAACTGTTTTTT. Translating gives CASSLSGGGREKLFF.

The rearrangement joins TRBV9 to TRBJ1-4; D is perhaps TRBD1 (6 bases). The CDR3 spans 17 residues. V dropped 3 bases and J dropped 0 bases, with 15 bases sitting between them. The germline V gene encodes CDR1 SGDLS and CDR2 YYNGEE. This CDR3 reads CASSARGTHSTNEKLFF. The CDR3 nucleotides are TGTGCCAGCAGCGCTAGAGGGACACACTCAACTAATGAAAAACTGTTTTTT.

Only one count was recorded for this clone. This sequence joins TRBV4-3 and TRBJ1-2; D not resolved. V lost 1 base, J lost 3 bases, and 9 bases lay in between. This CDR3 contains 14 residues. Germline V gene data show CDR1 as LGHNA and CDR2 as YSLEER. The CDR3 DNA is TGCGCCAGCAGCCAAGCTAGTAGGGACTATGGCTACACCTTC. Its protein product is CASSQASRDYGYTF.

This chain connects TRBV15 to TRBJ1-3, with 7 bases fitting TRBD1. From germline, CDR1 is LNHNV and CDR2 YYDKDF (reference sequence). This CDR3 is built from 16 residues. V trimming: 1 base; J trimming: 2 bases; junction bases outside the gene matches: 5. DNA for the CDR3: TGTGCCACCAGCAGAGCCAAGGGGGCCGCTGGAAACACCATATATTTT. This translates into CATSRAKGAAGNTIYF. Combining the CDR3 with reference TRBV15 and TRBJ1-3 gives the whole variable domain DAMVIQNPRYQVTQFGKPVTLSCSQTLNHNVMYWYQQKSSQAPKLLFHYYDKDFNNEADTPDNFQSRRPNTSFCFLDIRSPGLGDTAMYLCATSRAKGAAGNTIYFGEGSWLTVV.

About this clone itself: Distinct nucleotide sequences in the sample also encode this CDR3. This chain uses TRBV29-1 with TRBJ1-5, with D possibly being TRBD1 (5 bases). Trimming took 4 bases from V and 4 from J, leaving 8 bases between them. Germline lookup yields CDR1 SQVTM and CDR2 ANQGSEA. This CDR3 is built from 12 residues. This CDR3 is CSVGGENQPQHF. The CDR3 DNA follows: TGCAGCGTTGGAGGGGAGAATCAGCCCCAGCATTTT.

The chain carries TRBV7-9 and TRBJ1-1, with D possibly TRBD1 on 6 matching bases. This CDR3 spans 13 amino acids. Trimming took off 8 bases at V and 4 bases at J, with 14 bases between the two ends. Germline lookup yields CDR1 SEHNR and CDR2 FQNEAQ (reference sequence). CDR3 loop: CASRTGRGTEAFF. CDR3 coding DNA: TGTGCCAGCCGAACAGGGCGTGGCACTGAAGCTTTCTTT.

This rearrangement joins TRBV28 to TRBJ1-2; 7 bases are a match to TRBD1. Germline CDR1 is MDHEN and CDR2 is SYDVKM. This CDR3 is 15 amino acids long. Trimming cost V 7 bases and J 5 bases; bases outside gene matches: 13. CDR3 DNA: TGTGCCAGCACGGGTGTCATGCGGACAGGATATGGCTACACCTTC. It encodes CASTGVMRTGYGYTF.

The rearrangement joins TRBV5-1 to TRBJ2-1; 9 bases map to TRBD2. The CDR3 consists of 17 residues. V gave up 2 bases and J gave up 0 bases; unmatched junction bases: 6. Germline CDR1 SGHRS, CDR2 YFSETQ. CDR3 residues: CASSFISGSDSYNEQFF. The CDR3 DNA follows: TGCGCCAGCAGCTTTATTAGCGGGAGTGACTCCTACAATGAGCAGTTCTTC. Looking up the rest from reference TRBV5-1 and TRBJ2-1 gives the full variable domain: KAGVTQTPRYLIKTRGQQVTLSCSPISGHRSVSWYQQTPGQGLQFLFEYFSETQRNKGNFPGRFSGRQFSNSRSEMNVSTLELGDSALYLCASSFISGSDSYNEQFFGPGTRLTVL.

J is TRBJ2-3 and V is TRBV6-5; D is unclear. This CDR3 has 13 amino acids. Germline V CDR1 and CDR2: MNHEY, SVGAGI. V lost 7 bases and J lost 8, with 16 bases in between. The CDR3 spells CASKDASTSTQYF. The CDR3 DNA reads as TGTGCCAGCAAAGATGCCTCCACAAGTACGCAGTATTTT.

V and J are TRBV28 and TRBJ2-7; 8 bases match TRBD1. The CDR3 is made up of 14 amino acids. Unmatched junction bases numbered 7, after V lost 5 bases and J lost 4 bases. Looked up from germline, CDR1 is MDHEN and CDR2 is SYDVKM. The CDR3, as DNA: TGTGCCAGCAGTCTGGCGGGACAGGTATACGAGCAGTACTTC. Translated: CASSLAGQVYEQYF.

This clone was picked up one time. The V call is TRBV9, the J call TRBJ2-5; D perhaps matches TRBD2 (5 bases). The V and J ends lost 4 bases and 5 bases respectively, with 18 bases between them. Per the germline V gene, CDR1 is SGDLS and CDR2 is YYNGEE. The CDR3 is 15 amino acids. This CDR3 reads CASSPLVGVQETQYF. In nucleotides, the CDR3 is TGTGCCAGCAGCCCCCTTGTGGGAGTACAGGAGACCCAGTACTTC. The variable domain in full, with the rest retrieved from reference TRBV9 and TRBJ2-5, is DSGVTQTPKHLITATGQRVTLRCSPRSGDLSVYWYQQSLDQGLQFLIQYYNGEERAKGNILERFSAQQFPDLHSELNLSSLELGDSALYFCASSPLVGVQETQYFGPGTRLLVL.

The V gene is TRBV30, the J gene TRBJ2-7, with 9 positions matching TRBD2. The junction had 10 bases not matched to a gene; V was cut back by 4 bases and J by 9 bases. Germline V gene lookup returns CDR1 GTSNPN and CDR2 SVGIG (reference sequence). The CDR3 sequence is 13 residues long. The CDR3 is CAWTDSPTSGQYF. Here the CDR3 DNA reads TGTGCCTGGACGGATTCCCCGACTAGCGGGCAGTACTTC.